The present TCR beta chain was sequenced within a study of T cells after yellow fever vaccination. In the study overall: Low-cell-number fractions underwent preparation using SMART-Seq v4 Ultra Low Input. Study-level results: Post-booster repertoires again held most primary-vaccination clones (about 95% CD4, approximately 90% CD8). Of the clonotypes, a small share occurred in both CD4 and CD8 compartments.

CDR1 PRHDT and CDR2 FYEKMQ come from the germline V gene (reference sequence). The CDR3 is made up of 16 amino acids. The V gene end was trimmed by 2 bases and the J gene end by 3 bases; junction bases not matched to a gene: 7. This clonotype has just a few counts. Its antigen is not known. Conversion of TCR transcripts into cDNA relied on 5'RACE template switching, which added a universal primer site and UMIs. TCRdb passed the 5' RACE reads through MiXCR, listing each CDR3 protein once. The sample carries 300,000 to 450,000 distinct CDR3 sequences, less than 9.5% recorded once. This TCR was recovered from a man in his late teens or twenties who received the YFV17D yellow fever vaccine. Source: PBMCs, taken about 41 days after the first yellow fever vaccination. This chain connects TRBV13 to TRBJ2-4; 7 bases fit TRBD1. CDR3 nucleotide sequence: TGTGCCAGCAGCTTACCGGACAGGCGGAACAAAAACATTCAGTACTTC. Translated, it gives CASSLPDRRNKNIQYF. Complete variable domain (other parts from reference TRBV13 and TRBJ2-4): AAGVIQSPRHLIKEKRETATLKCYPIPRHDTVYWYQQGPGQDPQFLISFYEKMQSDKGSIPDRFSAQQFSDYHSELNMSSLELGDSALYFCASSLPDRRNKNIQYFGAGTRLSVL.